One sample yielded the 27 T cell receptor beta chains listed below, sequenced in a study of early T cells in non-severe SARS-CoV-2 infection. TCRdb used MiXCR to reprocess the 5' RACE reads, holding one entry per CDR3 protein. Of 85,000 to 95,000 distinct CDR3 sequences in the sample, approximately 14% were seen once. Sequencing input: whole blood. These receptor sequences come from an adult who was a healthcare worker with PCR-confirmed SARS-CoV-2 infection or an uninfected control (not recorded which).

This clonotype has just a few counts. The rearrangement joins TRBV11-2 to TRBJ1-2; 10 bases align to TRBD1. V gave up 1 base and J gave up 8 bases; unmatched junction bases: 7. The CDR3 is made up of 15 amino acids. CDR1 is SGHAT and CDR2 is FQNNGV in the germline V gene. In DNA, the CDR3 is TGTGCCAGCAGCTTAGTCCTGACAGGGGGCGGCGGCTACACCTTC. Its protein is CASSLVLTGGGGYTF.

The gene calls are TRBV11-2 and TRBJ2-2; the match to TRBD1 covers 8 bases. CDR3 length equals 16 residues. Per the germline V gene, CDR1 is SGHAT and CDR2 is FQNNGV. V shed 4 bases, J shed 4 bases, and the junction held 8 bases outside the gene matches. CDR3 coding DNA: TGTGCCAGCAGCTGGGGTTGGACAGGGCCCACCGGGGAGCTGTTTTTT. It translates to CASSWGWTGPTGELFF.

The CDR3 DNA sequence: TGTGCCAGCAGCTGGGACGTCCCCGGGGAGCTGTTTTTT. It is translated as CASSWDVPGELFF. The chain combines TRBV11-2 with TRBJ2-2; D tentatively reads TRBD1 or TRBD2 (5 bases each). The V gene's germline CDR1 is SGHAT and CDR2 FQNNGV. V was cut by 4 bases and J by 6 bases, with 9 bases left in between. The CDR3 is made up of 13 amino acids.

This clonotype was counted only a few times. This sequence joins TRBV29-1 and TRBJ1-2; 8 bases map to TRBD1. Per germline, CDR1 SQVTM and CDR2 ANQGSEA. The CDR3 has 12 residues. V lost 8 bases and J lost 8; bases outside the gene matches: 10. The CDR3 nucleotides read TGCAGCCTTCTTGACAGGGGTGACGGCTACACCTTC. Residues: CSLLDRGDGYTF.

This clonotype has only a few counts. The chain employs TRBV5-4 and TRBJ2-2; 7 nucleotides match TRBD2. Trimming cost V 4 bases and J 3 bases; bases outside gene matches: 9. The CDR3 is 16 amino acids. CDR1 SGHNT and CDR2 YYREEE come from the germline V gene (reference sequence). CDR3 bases: TGTGCCAGCAGCCCGCAGGGACGGGGGGACACCGGGGAGCTGTTTTTT. Translated, it gives CASSPQGRGDTGELFF.

V gene TRBV9 combines with J gene TRBJ1-5; D is uncertain. The germline CDR1 and CDR2 sequences are SGDLS and YYNGEE. Trimming shortened V by 4 bases and J by 5 bases, and 13 bases separated the two germline ends. CDR3 length equals 14 residues. CDR3 sequence (DNA): TGTGCCAGCAGCCTAACTCCAAGCCATCAGCCCCAGCATTTT. Protein: CASSLTPSHQPQHF.

The chain links TRBV19 to TRBJ2-3; D may match TRBD1 or TRBD2 (5 bases each). The CDR3 consists of 15 residues. V was clipped by 6 bases and J by 3 bases, with 16 bases between them. Germline V gene data show CDR1 as LNHDA and CDR2 as SQIVND (reference sequence). The CDR3: CASRREPGSTDTQYF. CDR3 in DNA: TGTGCCAGTAGGAGGGAGCCAGGGTCAACAGATACGCAGTATTTT. The complete variable domain, with remaining parts taken from reference TRBV19 and TRBJ2-3, reads DGGITQSPKYLFRKEGQNVTLSCEQNLNHDAMYWYRQDPGQGLRLIYYSQIVNDFQKGDIAEGYSVSREKKESFPLTVTSAQKNPTAFYLCASRREPGSTDTQYFGPGTRLTVL.

The chain recombines TRBV11-2 with TRBJ2-5; D possibly uses TRBD1 or TRBD2 (5 bases each). The CDR3 has 16 residues. Germline assignment: CDR1 SGHAT and CDR2 FQNNGV. V lost 3 bases, J lost 6 bases, and 20 bases lay in between. The CDR3 reads CASSFHGDVAGKTQYF. The CDR3 DNA follows: TGTGCCAGCAGCTTCCACGGGGACGTAGCAGGAAAGACCCAGTACTTC. Full variable domain (missing parts from reference TRBV11-2 and TRBJ2-5): EAGVAQSPRYKIIEKRQSVAFWCNPISGHATLYWYQQILGQGPKLLIQFQNNGVVDDSQLPKDRFSAERLKGVDSTLKIQPAKLEDSAVYLCASSFHGDVAGKTQYFGPGTRLLVL.

V usage is TRBV21-1 and J usage is TRBJ1-1. TRBV21-1 is assigned pseudogene status. This CDR3 region has 15 residues. CDR3 amino acids: CASSKACQGGTEAFF. DNA of the CDR3: TGTGCCAGCAGCAAAGCGTGTCAGGGAGGCACTGAAGCTTTCTTT.

In its sample, this clonotype was seen a few times. The chain has TRBV12-3 or TRBV12-4 and TRBJ2-5; 7 positions agree with TRBD2. The CDR3 consists of 14 residues. The V segment lost 5 bases and the J segment 3 bases; nucleotides outside the gene matches: 6. The CDR3 region has the DNA TGTGCCAGCAGTGAAGCGGGGCTTAAAGAGACCCAGTACTTC. Translating gives CASSEAGLKETQYF.

J is TRBJ1-1 and V is TRBV5-6; no reliable D call. This CDR3 spans 12 amino acids. The germline gives CDR1 SGHDT, CDR2 YYEEEE. V was cut by 3 bases and J by 11 bases, with 14 bases left in between. CDR3 sequence: CASSSEVKVAFF. CDR3 bases: TGTGCCAGCAGCTCTGAGGTCAAGGTGGCTTTCTTT.

This clonotype was detected only a few times. This chain connects TRBV7-6 to TRBJ2-1, with D possibly matching TRBD2 (5 bases). Germline V gene sequence: CDR1 SGHVS, CDR2 FNYEAQ. The CDR3 spans 15 residues. Trimming pared 5 bases from V and 7 bases from J, leaving 18 bases between. The CDR3 nucleotides read TGTGCCAGCAGCCAAAAAGCGGTAGTTTGGAATGAGCAGTTCTTC. Amino acid sequence: CASSQKAVVWNEQFF.

The V call is TRBV28, the J call TRBJ2-7; 10 bases fit TRBD1. CDR3 length: 15 amino acids. Germline CDR1 is MDHEN and CDR2 is SYDVKM. V was clipped by 6 bases and J by 2 bases; unmatched bases: 7. For the CDR3, the DNA is TGTGCCAGCAGGGGACAGGGGTCCGACCCCTACGAGCAGTACGTC. Its translation is CASRGQGSDPYEQYV.

This sequence joins TRBV2 and TRBJ2-1; D gene uncertain. The CDR3 loop spans 15 amino acids. Germline CDR1 is SNHLY and CDR2 is FYNNEI. V gave up 3 bases and J gave up 4 bases, with 13 bases separating them. Here the CDR3 DNA reads TGTGCCAGCAGTGATTTCCGGACGGAGTACAATGAGCAGTTCTTC. Its translation is CASSDFRTEYNEQFF.

This clonotype was picked up many times. The CDR3 DNA is TGCAGTGCTGACCGGGGTTTCGATAATGAAAAACTGTTTTTT. Translated: CSADRGFDNEKLFF. The chain carries TRBV20-1 and TRBJ1-4; D remains ambiguous. This CDR3 comprises 14 residues. Germline V gene lookup returns CDR1 DFQATT and CDR2 SNEGSKA (reference sequence). Trimming took off 5 bases at V and 4 bases at J, with 14 bases between the two ends.

The table lists this clonotype with a few counts. This rearrangement joins TRBV4-1 to TRBJ2-6, with a weak D call TRBD2 (6 bases). The CDR3 has 17 residues. Germline assignment: CDR1 MGHRA and CDR2 YSYEKL. V was trimmed by 4 bases and J by 0 bases, leaving 13 bases between them. CDR3 amino acids: CASSPAGGNSGANVLTF. The CDR3 bases are TGCGCCAGCAGCCCAGCCGGAGGGAACTCTGGGGCCAACGTCCTGACTTTC.

This chain connects TRBV4-2 to TRBJ2-4; unclear D gene. V lost 2 bases to trimming and J lost 8 bases, with 19 bases between them. Germline loops: CDR1 LGHNA, CDR2 YNFKEQ. CDR3 size: 16 residues. The CDR3 loop reads CASSQLQLPHLDIQYF. CDR3 sequence (DNA): TGTGCCAGCAGCCAATTACAACTGCCACACCTTGACATTCAGTACTTC.

Points on this clonotype: This may be a read error: a much more frequent sequence differs by one nucleotide. The chain is built from TRBV13 and TRBJ2-3; D might be TRBD1 or TRBD2, each matching 6 bases. The germline gives CDR1 PRHDT, CDR2 FYEKMQ (reference sequence). There are 15 residues in the CDR3. Here the CDR3 DNA reads TGTGTCAGCAGCCACGAGGGGGGCCGCACAGATACGCAGTATTTT. Translating gives CVSSHEGGRTDTQYF.

This clonotype appeared a few times. V is TRBV18 and J is TRBJ1-3; D unresolved. The CDR3 runs 15 residues. Between the trimmed V and J ends, which lost 6 bases and 0 bases, there was a span of 12 bases. CDR1 and CDR2 from the germline V gene are KGHSH and LQKENI. Written as DNA, the CDR3 is TGTGCCAGCTCGCCCACAACTTTCTCTGGAAACACCATATATTTT. Translating it yields CASSPTTFSGNTIYF.

The table lists this clonotype with a few counts. The chain links TRBV29-1 to TRBJ2-3, with 11 bases that match TRBD2. CDR1 SQVTM and CDR2 ANQGSEA come from the germline V gene. The CDR3 is 17 residues long. V was pared by 7 bases and J by 0 bases, with 12 bases of the junction left unmatched. The CDR3 sequence is CSGEGTSGLFSTDTQYF. CDR3 sequence (DNA): TGCAGCGGGGAGGGGACTAGCGGCCTTTTTAGCACAGATACGCAGTATTTT.

V is TRBV6-1 and J is TRBJ2-6; no clear D gene. The V end was cut by 0 bases, the J end by 0 bases, with 9 bases between. Looked up from germline, CDR1 is MNHNS and CDR2 is SASEGT. This CDR3 region has 17 residues. This chain's CDR3 is CASSEAQPNSGANVLTF. For the CDR3, the DNA is TGTGCCAGCAGTGAAGCGCAACCGAACTCTGGGGCCAACGTCCTGACTTTC.

This chain connects TRBV7-7 to TRBJ1-1; D ambiguous. Germline loops: CDR1 SSHAT, CDR2 FNYEAQ (reference sequence). V gave up 5 bases and J gave up 10 bases, with 5 bases separating them. This CDR3 is 9 amino acids long. Written as DNA, the CDR3 is TGTGCCAGCAGCCCAGGAGCTTTCTTT. Translating it yields CASSPGAFF.

In its sample, this clonotype was seen a few times. The CDR3 spells CSASPHSGGGPVDGYTF. DNA for the CDR3: TGCAGTGCTAGCCCTCACAGTGGAGGGGGTCCAGTGGATGGCTACACCTTC. This chain joins TRBV20-1 and TRBJ1-2, with D possibly TRBD1 on 6 matching bases. The CDR3 consists of 17 residues. V was trimmed by 3 bases and J by 6 bases, leaving 26 bases between them. Germline V gene sequence: CDR1 DFQATT, CDR2 SNEGSKA (reference sequence).

V is TRBV28 and J is TRBJ1-2, with D perhaps TRBD1 (5 bases). V shed 4 bases and J shed 2 bases, with 8 bases lying between them. Germline CDR1 and CDR2: MDHEN and SYDVKM. CDR3 size: 13 residues. The CDR3 sequence: CASSSRANYGYTF. The CDR3 bases are TGTGCCAGCAGTTCCAGGGCAAACTATGGCTACACCTTC.

This sequence joins TRBV15 and TRBJ1-3; no reliable D call. Trimming stripped 2 bases from V and 0 bases from J, with 8 bases between. The CDR3 has 15 residues. Germline assignment: CDR1 LNHNV and CDR2 YYDKDF (reference sequence). The CDR3 loop reads CATSRTQISGNTIYF. The CDR3 DNA reads as TGTGCCACCAGCAGAACACAGATCTCTGGAAACACCATATATTTT.

At least ten counts were recorded for this clonotype. The rearrangement uses TRBV12-5 and TRBJ2-1; the match to TRBD1 covers 7 bases. Germline loops: CDR1 LGHNT, CDR2 FRNRAP. V trimming: 6 bases; J trimming: 4 bases; junction bases outside the gene matches: 9. The length of the CDR3 is 15 residues. The CDR3 region has the DNA TGTGCTAGTGGAGACCCGGGACAGTCGTACAATGAGCAGTTCTTC. The encoded protein is CASGDPGQSYNEQFF.

CDR3 protein: CASSSPGGIVDTQYF. CDR3 sequence (DNA): TGTGCCAGCAGCTCCCCCGGGGGGATTGTAGATACGCAGTATTTT. The rearrangement joins TRBV5-6 to TRBJ2-3; 7 bases fit TRBD2. The V and J ends lost 3 bases and 5 bases, in that order; junction bases with no gene match: 9. Germline loops: CDR1 SGHDT, CDR2 YYEEEE. This CDR3 has 15 residues.